The 24 T cell receptor beta chains given below trace back to one sample, sequenced in a study of T cells in Graves' hyperthyroidism and ophthalmopathy. RNA transcripts provided the source from which TCR beta CDR3 regions were amplified. With the HTBI primer set, the TCR CDR3 went through a first round of RT-PCR. TCRdb processed the multiplex PCR reads anew with MiXCR; each CDR3 protein has one entry. The repertoire holds 500,000 to 650,000 distinct CDR3 sequences, with just under 20% as singletons. Material for sequencing was blood. The source is a man between 40 and 49 years old with Graves' ophthalmopathy.

The rearrangement links TRBV11-2 to TRBJ1-4; D call uncertain. V gave up 5 bases and J gave up 5 bases, with 15 bases separating them. The germline gives CDR1 SGHAT, CDR2 FQNNGV. This CDR3 is built from 15 residues. CDR3 loop: CASSLSRGPNEKLFF. In nucleotides, the CDR3 is TGTGCCAGCAGCCTCAGTCGGGGTCCCAATGAAAAACTGTTTTTT.

The rearrangement uses TRBV12-3 or TRBV12-4 and TRBJ1-3, with D unclear. Trimming stripped 6 bases from V and 8 bases from J, with 14 bases between. This CDR3 has 13 residues. The CDR3 reads CASSPSREDTIYF. The CDR3 bases are TGTGCCAGCAGCCCCTCGCGTGAGGACACCATATATTTT.

There are a few counts of this clonotype. The gene calls are TRBV16 and TRBJ1-5; no firm D call. CDR1 KGHSY and CDR2 FQNENV come from the germline V gene. V lost 1 base to trimming and J lost 2 bases, with 6 bases between them. This CDR3 comprises 14 residues. The CDR3 DNA follows: TGTGCCAGCAGCCAATTCGGGGGCAATCAGCCCCAGCATTTT. The encoded protein is CASSQFGGNQPQHF. Looking up the rest from reference TRBV16 and TRBJ1-5 gives the full variable domain: GEEVAQTPKHLVRGEGQKAKLYCAPIKGHSYVFWYQQVLKNEFKFLISFQNENVFDETGMPKERFSAKCLPNSPCSLEIQATKLEDSAVYFCASSQFGGNQPQHFGDGTRLSIL.

This clonotype has ten or more counts. This chain's CDR3 is CAIRPGTGVYTEAFF. The CDR3 DNA reads TGTGCCATCAGGCCCGGGACAGGCGTATACACTGAAGCTTTCTTT. This rearrangement joins TRBV10-3 to TRBJ1-1, with 8 positions matching TRBD1. Germline assignment: CDR1 ENHRY and CDR2 SYGVKD. CDR3 length: 15 residues. J gave up 3 bases and V 6 bases, and 9 bases lay outside the gene matches.

Worth noting for this clonotype: This clone may be a read error of a much larger clone one base away. This chain uses TRBV5-1 with TRBJ2-7; D perhaps matches TRBD2 (5 bases). CDR3 length: 15 residues. Germline V gene lookup returns CDR1 SGHRS and CDR2 YFSETQ. V shed 0 bases and J shed 5 bases, with 15 bases lying between them. The CDR3 is CASSLEARRVHEQYF. Here the CDR3 DNA reads TGCGCCAGCAGCTTGGAGGCCCGGCGGGTCCACGAGCAGTACTTC.

This clonotype was counted once. This could be a read error, since a much larger clone is one nucleotide away. J is TRBJ2-1 and V is TRBV28; the D is unclear. Germline CDR1 and CDR2: MDHEN and SYDVKM. V lost 11 bases and J lost 0, with 17 bases in between. The CDR3 is made up of 15 amino acids. This chain's CDR3 is CAGGSGITSYNEQFF. The CDR3 coding sequence is TGTGCCGGCGGTTCTGGGATCACCTCCTACAATGAGCAGTTCTTC.

Many counts were recorded for this clonotype. V is TRBV3-1 and J is TRBJ1-1; D is uncertain. With 4 bases removed from V and 0 bases from J, the gap between germline ends came to 12 bases. CDR3 length equals 15 residues. The germline gives CDR1 LGHDT, CDR2 YNNKEL (reference sequence). CDR3 loop: CASSPSWQVNTEAFF. The CDR3 bases are TGTGCCAGCAGCCCCAGTTGGCAGGTGAACACTGAAGCTTTCTTT.

This clonotype came up a few times. The chain carries TRBV5-5 and TRBJ2-7, with D perhaps matching TRBD2 (6 bases). This CDR3 comprises 17 residues. The germline V and J ends were trimmed by 0 bases and 1 base, with 17 bases remaining between them. Germline assignment: CDR1 SGHKS and CDR2 YYEKEE (reference sequence). The CDR3 sequence is CASSLGGGGASSYEQYF. In DNA form, the CDR3 reads TGTGCCAGCAGCTTGGGAGGTGGAGGGGCGTCTTCCTACGAGCAGTACTTC.

The CDR3 coding sequence is TGTGCCAGCAGCCCAGATGCAGGGACCGGGGAGCTGTTTTTT. Amino acid sequence: CASSPDAGTGELFF. The rearrangement uses TRBV5-6 and TRBJ2-2, with D maybe TRBD1 (5 bases). Germline values: CDR1 SGHDT, CDR2 YYEEEE. V was pared by 4 bases and J by 5 bases, with 12 bases between. The CDR3 runs 14 residues.

This clonotype was recorded many times. This sequence joins TRBV2 and TRBJ2-7; TRBD1 agrees at 7 bases. V was clipped by 5 bases and J by 3 bases; unmatched bases: 7. Germline CDR1 and CDR2: SNHLY and FYNNEI. This CDR3 comprises 14 residues. CDR3 nucleotides: TGTGCCAGCAGTTCCGGGACAGTTATCTACGAGCAGTACTTC. Translating it yields CASSSGTVIYEQYF.

This clonotype has ten or more counts. The chain employs TRBV20-1 and TRBJ1-2, with unresolved D. V was clipped by 5 bases and J by 0 bases, with 13 bases between them. The CDR3 loop spans 14 amino acids. Germline CDR1 reads DFQATT; CDR2 reads SNEGSKA (reference sequence). The CDR3 loop is CSARTETSNYGYTF. CDR3 bases: TGCAGTGCTCGTACCGAGACGTCTAACTATGGCTACACCTTC.

This clonotype was counted a few times. V is TRBV6-2 or TRBV6-3 and J is TRBJ1-6; D gene ambiguous. Trimming stripped 3 bases from V and 0 bases from J, with 12 bases between. CDR1 is MNHEY and CDR2 is SVGEGT in the germline V gene. This CDR3 spans 17 amino acids. CDR3 coding DNA: TGTGCCAGCAGTTATTCTTCGAGCGCCTCCTATAATTCACCCCTCCACTTT. This gives the protein CASSYSSSASYNSPLHF.

The rearrangement links TRBV6-1 to TRBJ2-7; possible D gene TRBD1, 5 bases. From germline, CDR1 is MNHNS and CDR2 SASEGT. The V and J ends lost 6 bases and 0 bases respectively, with 12 bases between them. The CDR3 covers 14 residues. The CDR3 spells CASSPQELSYEQYF. The CDR3 DNA is TGTGCCAGCAGCCCACAGGAACTCTCCTACGAGCAGTACTTC.

The chain uses TRBV14 and TRBJ1-2, with D possibly being TRBD1 (5 bases). V dropped 3 bases and J dropped 4 bases, with 9 bases sitting between them. Germline V gives CDR1 SGHDN, CDR2 FVKESK. The CDR3 length is 13 residues. The CDR3 region is CASSHGTSYGYTF. CDR3 in DNA: TGTGCCAGCAGCCATGGGACCAGCTATGGCTACACCTTC.

This clonotype was observed a handful of times. The chain uses TRBV7-2 and TRBJ1-2; no clear D gene. Trimming removed 4 bases from V and 6 bases from J, with 9 bases in between. Germline V gene data show CDR1 as SGHTA and CDR2 as FQGNSA. This CDR3 contains 12 residues. As DNA, the CDR3 is TGTGCCAGCAGCTCGGACCTACATGGCTACACCTTC. This sequence encodes CASSSDLHGYTF.

This clonotype was picked up many times. This chain uses TRBV3-1 with TRBJ1-2; D not certain. Trimming cost V 2 bases and J 5 bases, with 12 bases left between them. The CDR3 runs to 14 residues. Germline V CDR1 and CDR2: LGHDT, YNNKEL (reference sequence). The CDR3, as DNA: TGTGCCAGCAGCCAAATAACTCCCCCGTATGGCTACACCTTC. Protein: CASSQITPPYGYTF.

The chain recombines TRBV20-1 with TRBJ1-3, with D possibly TRBD1 on 5 matching bases. CDR3 length: 11 residues. CDR1 and CDR2 from the germline V gene are DFQATT and SNEGSKA (reference sequence). Trimming took off 6 bases at V and 4 bases at J, with 7 bases between the two ends. This chain's CDR3 is CSAWTGNTIYF. As DNA, the CDR3 is TGCAGTGCCTGGACAGGAAACACCATATATTTT.

This clonotype was picked up a small number of times. The chain recombines TRBV9 with TRBJ2-3, with no clear D. Germline loops: CDR1 SGDLS, CDR2 YYNGEE. With 5 bases removed from V and 2 bases from J, the gap between germline ends came to 24 bases. The CDR3 extends over 18 amino acids. The chain's CDR3 is CASSPGDPTGRYTDTQYF. Written as DNA, the CDR3 is TGTGCCAGCAGTCCTGGCGACCCAACGGGCCGCTACACAGATACGCAGTATTTT.

To note about this clonotype: A clone one base away is much larger, so this may be a read error. The V and J genes are TRBV27 and TRBJ2-3, with D tentatively TRBD2 (5 bases). Trimming stripped 5 bases from V and 4 bases from J, with 19 bases between. The CDR3 runs to 16 residues. CDR1 MNHEY and CDR2 SMNVEV come from the germline V gene (reference sequence). The CDR3 is CASSPYDLVRADTQYF. DNA for the CDR3: TGTGCCAGCAGTCCATACGATCTTGTGAGGGCAGATACGCAGTATTTT.

This clonotype came up a few times. The genes are TRBV7-3 and TRBJ2-5; TRBD1 matches 7 bases. V dropped 6 bases and J dropped 5; count of bases not matched to a gene: 12. This CDR3 has 15 residues. The germline V gene has CDR1 SGHTA and CDR2 FQGTGA. This CDR3 is CASRQGTSIFETQYF. CDR3 nucleotides: TGTGCCAGCAGACAGGGGACCTCTATCTTCGAGACCCAGTACTTC. Drawing the rest from reference TRBV7-3 and TRBJ2-5, the complete variable domain is GAGVSQTPSNKVTEKGKYVELRCDPISGHTALYWYRQSLGQGPEFLIYFQGTGAADDSGLPNDRFFAVRPEGSVSTLKIQRTERGDSAVYLCASRQGTSIFETQYFGPGTRLLVL.

This clonotype occurred many times. This chain links TRBV18 with TRBJ1-5; TRBD1 aligns across 7 bases. The CDR3 loop spans 15 amino acids. CDR1 is KGHSH and CDR2 is LQKENI in the germline V gene. The trim removed 5 bases at V and 1 base at J, leaving 5 bases unmatched. This CDR3 is CASSKQQGSNQPQHF. CDR3 in DNA: TGTGCCAGCTCAAAGCAACAGGGGAGCAATCAGCCCCAGCATTTT.

There are a few counts of this clonotype. This chain links TRBV28 with TRBJ1-5, with 8 bases aligning to TRBD1. V was pared by 6 bases and J by 1 base, with 8 bases of the junction left unmatched. The CDR3 contains 16 residues. Germline V lookup: CDR1 MDHEN, CDR2 SYDVKM. The CDR3 region is CASRYQGAGSNQPQHF. CDR3 in DNA: TGTGCCAGCAGATACCAGGGGGCCGGCAGCAATCAGCCCCAGCATTTT.

This sequence joins TRBV5-4 and TRBJ2-2; 7 bases match TRBD1. CDR3 length: 14 amino acids. Trimming removed 3 bases from V and 4 bases from J; junction bases left unmatched: 3. The V gene's germline CDR1 is SGHNT and CDR2 YYREEE (reference sequence). The CDR3 DNA reads TGTGCCAGCAGCTGGGACAGAAGCACCGGGGAGCTGTTTTTT. This codes for CASSWDRSTGELFF.

In its sample, this clonotype was seen a few times. The chain has TRBV5-8 and TRBJ2-2, with D tentatively TRBD1 (6 bases). The length of the CDR3 is 17 residues. V was shortened by 0 bases and J by 6 bases, with 18 bases between the two germline ends. The germline CDR1 and CDR2 sequences are SGHTS and YDEGEE. The CDR3 region has the DNA TGTGCCAGCAGCTTGGCCAAGGACAGCAGTGGAGCCGGGGAGCTGTTTTTT. It encodes CASSLAKDSSGAGELFF.